This T cell receptor (beta chain) emerged from a study of cytotoxic CD8 clonotypes in ibrutinib-treated CLL. Study observations and caveats: The clonality rise at ibrutinib response reflected private clonotype expansion. Baseline values of clonality outstripped age-matched healthy donors and followed circulating CD8+ T-cell counts. Sustained-remission patients were sampled at different times than progressing patients were.

TCRdb's copy holds only in-frame clones and misses some; the assay was immunoSEQ multiplex PCR. This sample has over 100,000 clones, with about 53% found just once. Turning to this clone: No antigen is known for it.

The receptor comes from a human donor with chronic lymphocytic leukemia. Source: PBMCs, taken after 24 months of ibrutinib treatment.

The CDR3 bases are TGCGCCAGCAGCTTGGCCGGGGTGAGCCAAGAGACCCAGTACTTC. It specifies CASSLAGVSQETQYF. This chain links TRBV5-1 with TRBJ2-5; weak D call: TRBD2 (5 bases). The CDR3 is 15 residues long. Between the trimmed V and J ends, which lost 0 bases and 1 base, there was a span of 10 bases. CDR1 is SGHRS and CDR2 is YFSETQ in the germline V gene.